This entry is about one T cell receptor (beta chain). Some clones are missing from TCRdb's copy, which holds only in-frame ones; the method was immunoSEQ multiplex PCR. The sample shows 150,000 to 200,000 clones, around nine tenths of them seen only once. Germline values: CDR1 MNHEY, CDR2 SVGAGI. This CDR3 spans 15 amino acids. V shed 5 bases, J shed 6 bases, and the junction held 7 bases outside the gene matches. The sample originates from a study of blood T cell repertoires in COVID-19. The clonotype originates from a man aged 50 to 59 with acute or convalescent COVID-19. The sample consisted of peripheral blood. The chain is built from TRBV6-5 and TRBJ1-6, with TRBD1 identical over 7 bases. The CDR3 DNA sequence: TGTGCCAGCAGTCAAAGACAGGGAGGTAATTCACCCCTCCACTTT. It is translated as CASSQRQGGNSPLHF.